This T cell receptor beta chain was recovered during a study of blood T cells in healthy people across ages. Germline V lookup: CDR1 ENHRY, CDR2 SYGVKD. Trimming took 4 bases from V and 7 from J, leaving 14 bases between them. CDR3 size: 14 residues. On this clonotype: Antigen unknown.

Regarding the study as a whole: Estimates of total diversity, which came from one million sequenced T cells, were considered to be underestimates. Donor CMV status was unknown, possibly confounding expanded clonotype changes.

Primers used in a second PCR of roughly 6 to 11 cycles were a sample-barcoded 5' primer and a J-beta primer mix. TCRdb ran MiXCR on the 5' RACE reads and lists one entry per CDR3 protein. The table includes hundreds of thousands of distinct CDR3 sequences, around 48% detected once. This receptor was taken from a woman in her sixties or seventies in good health. Sequences were obtained from blood. The chain combines TRBV10-3 with TRBJ2-1; D is unclear. CDR3 sequence reads: CAISGSDLTNEQFF. The CDR3 DNA is TGTGCCATCAGTGGCTCCGACCTAACTAATGAGCAGTTCTTC.